These T cell receptor beta chains were read from a single sample in a study of Graves' ophthalmopathy and Graves' hyperthyroidism. Via MiXCR, TCRdb re-called the multiplex PCR reads, giving one row per CDR3 protein. The sample records 680,000 or so distinct CDR3 sequences, about 20% being singletons. Material: peripheral blood. These TCRs come from a woman aged 18-29 years with stable Graves' hyperthyroidism. Some clones in this sample may be carry-over from other donors' samples. Each CDR3 is given with its conserved first and last residue. The D gene is left open where the match is weak. Clone size is shown for a subset of rows, as once, few, many or a class of expanded clone.

j_call,v_call,clone_size,d_call,cdr3_nt,cdr3_aa
TRBJ2-2,TRBV24-1,NA,TRBD1,TGTGCCACCAGCCCGACAGGGAGCACCGGGGAGCTGTTTTTT,CATSPTGSTGELFF
TRBJ1-2,TRBV5-1,many,NA,TGCGCCAGCAGCTTGGCATTTAACTATGGCTACACCTTC,CASSLAFNYGYTF
TRBJ1-2,TRBV6-5,many,NA,TGTGCCAGTCAAAACACCCACAGGGAACTTGGTGGCTACACCTTC,CASQNTHRELGGYTF
TRBJ2-7,TRBV11-1,many,NA,TGTGCCAGCAGCTTAGCCGGGAACCACGAGCAGTACTTC,CASSLAGNHEQYF
TRBJ2-7,TRBV7-2,many,NA,TGTGCCAGCAGCTCGACCACAGGGACCTCCTACGAGCAGTACTTC,CASSSTTGTSYEQYF
TRBJ2-7,TRBV11-2,many,NA,TGTGCCAGCAGCTTAGGGTCCGGGAGCTCCTACGAGCAGTACTTC,CASSLGSGSSYEQYF
TRBJ2-7,TRBV9,NA,TRBD1,TGTGCCAGCAGCGCCTACGGACAGGCGTCGAGATACGAGCAGTACTTC,CASSAYGQASRYEQYF
TRBJ2-7,TRBV6-2/TRBV6-3,NA,NA,TGTGCCAGCAAGGAGTGGAGGGCTATGAGGCGCGAGCAGTACTTC,CASKEWRAMRREQYF
TRBJ2-7,TRBV12-3/TRBV12-4,many,NA,TGTGCCAGCAGTTTATTTGAGGGGTACGAGCAGTACTTC,CASSLFEGYEQYF
TRBJ1-5,TRBV20-1,few,NA,TGCAGTGCTAGAGACCCCGTCGCCGCGGAGAATCAGCCCCAGCATTTT,CSARDPVAAENQPQHF
TRBJ2-5,TRBV20-1,many,NA,TGCAGTGCTAGAGATTGGAGAGAGACCCAGTACTTC,CSARDWRETQYF
TRBJ1-5,TRBV6-1,NA,NA,TGTGCCAGCAGTGAAAACGCAGGGTCAGGGTCAAATCAGCCCCAGCATTTT,CASSENAGSGSNQPQHF
TRBJ2-7,TRBV5-1,NA,NA,TGCGCCAGCAGCACCGAGGGACCCTACGAGCAGTACTTC,CASSTEGPYEQYF
TRBJ1-1,TRBV19,NA,TRBD1,TGTGCCAGTAGTATTATGACAGGGGGCACCACTGAAGCTTTCTTT,CASSIMTGGTTEAFF
TRBJ1-2,TRBV2,NA,TRBD1,TGTGCCACCCAAGGTGGGACAGGGTTTGGAGGCTACACCTTC,CATQGGTGFGGYTF
TRBJ1-2,TRBV5-1,many,NA,TGCGCCAGCAGCCAGGACAAGAACTATGGCTACACCTTC,CASSQDKNYGYTF
TRBJ1-5,TRBV6-4,many,NA,TGTGCCAGCAGTGTACAGGGTGGGAACAATCAGCCCCAGCATTTT,CASSVQGGNNQPQHF
TRBJ2-7,TRBV6-1,NA,NA,TGTGCCAGCAGTGAACCGCGTCGGGGTTACGAGCAGTACTTC,CASSEPRRGYEQYF
TRBJ2-7,TRBV7-9,NA,NA,TGTGCCAGCAGCTTTAGGAGCTATACCTACGAGCAGTACTTC,CASSFRSYTYEQYF
TRBJ2-7,TRBV7-2,many,TRBD2,TGTGCCAGCAGGTACTCGGGGGGGCCATACCACGAGCAGTACTTC,CASRYSGGPYHEQYF
TRBJ1-1,TRBV19,many,TRBD1,TGTGCCAGTAGTTCGGACAGGGGAATTGAAGCTTTCTTT,CASSSDRGIEAFF
TRBJ2-7,TRBV30,NA,NA,TGTGCCTGGCTCGGACAGAACTCCTACGAGCAGTACTTC,CAWLGQNSYEQYF
TRBJ2-7,TRBV7-6,many,TRBD1,TGTGCCAGCAGCGGGACAGTTCCCTACGAGCAGTACTTC,CASSGTVPYEQYF
TRBJ2-7,TRBV30,few,NA,TGTGCCTGGAGCAGCGCATCCTCCCCACGCAAGCAGTACTTC,CAWSSASSPRKQYF
TRBJ1-1,TRBV11-2,many,NA,TGTGCCAGCAGCTCAAGGGCGAGGGGGAGCACTGAAGCTTTCTTT,CASSSRARGSTEAFF
TRBJ1-3,TRBV7-2,NA,NA,TGTGCCAGCAGCCCCGGGGCAGCTGGAAACACCATATATTTT,CASSPGAAGNTIYF
TRBJ2-2,TRBV9,few,NA,TGTGCCAGCAGCGTGAGCGGAAACACCGGGGAGCTGTTTTTT,CASSVSGNTGELFF
TRBJ1-2,TRBV7-9,many,NA,TGTGCCAGCAGCTCCTCGTCGGGGGATGGCTACACCTTC,CASSSSSGDGYTF
TRBJ2-7,TRBV6-1,NA,NA,TGTGCCAGCACCGACTATCCGGGAGTTCAAGGCGAGCAGTACTTC,CASTDYPGVQGEQYF
TRBJ1-5,TRBV12-3/TRBV12-4,few,NA,TGTGCCAGCAGTTTGCGTCAGGGGTTCGGGAGCAATCAGCCCCAGCATTTT,CASSLRQGFGSNQPQHF
TRBJ1-5,TRBV12-3/TRBV12-4,few,NA,TGTGCCAGCTCCCTCAGCCCGGGGGGGTATGACCAGCCCCAGCATTTT,CASSLSPGGYDQPQHF
TRBJ1-3,TRBV6-1,NA,NA,TGTGCCAGCAGTGAAGGAATGAGGCAGATTGGAAACACCATATATTTT,CASSEGMRQIGNTIYF
TRBJ1-2,TRBV28,NA,NA,TGTGCCAGCAGTTTGAGGGCAGGGCGGGGCTACACCTTC,CASSLRAGRGYTF
TRBJ2-2,TRBV6-1,NA,TRBD2,TGTGCCAGCAGTCGACTAGCGGGGACCGGGGAGCTGTTTTTT,CASSRLAGTGELFF
TRBJ1-5,TRBV12-3/TRBV12-4,NA,TRBD1,TGTGCCAGCAGACCGCAGACAGGGGCGAGCAATCAGCCCCAGCATTTT,CASRPQTGASNQPQHF
TRBJ1-1,TRBV7-6,NA,NA,TGTGCCAGCAGCCTGGCGGGACACAACACTGAAGCTTTCTTT,CASSLAGHNTEAFF
TRBJ1-5,TRBV12-3/TRBV12-4,once,NA,TGTGCCAGCAGGTCGGGAGCGAACAATCAGCCCCAGCATTTT,CASRSGANNQPQHF
TRBJ2-2,TRBV5-1,many,TRBD2,TGCGCCAGCGAAGCGGGAGCCGGGGAGCTGTTTTTT,CASEAGAGELFF
TRBJ2-2,TRBV28,NA,NA,TGTGCCAGCACGATCTTCGGTGGGATCCTGTTTTTT,CASTIFGGILFF
TRBJ1-1,TRBV3-1,few,NA,TGTGCCAGCACCGGCCGGGGGGGCGATAACACTGAAGCTTTCTTT,CASTGRGGDNTEAFF
TRBJ1-1,TRBV27,many,NA,TGTGCCAGCAGTTTAAGGTTGCTGGACACTGAAGCTTTCTTT,CASSLRLLDTEAFF
TRBJ1-1,TRBV30,NA,NA,TGTGCCTGGAGTGTACGGCAGGTAGGCCCTGAAGCTTTCTTT,CAWSVRQVGPEAFF
TRBJ1-2,TRBV27,many,NA,TGTGCCAGCAGTCTCACCCCAACCTTGTACTATGGCTACACCTTC,CASSLTPTLYYGYTF
TRBJ1-5,TRBV12-3/TRBV12-4,many,NA,TGTGCCAGCAGTTGGAGTTACAATCAGCCCCAGCATTTT,CASSWSYNQPQHF
TRBJ1-2,TRBV20-1,NA,NA,TGCAGTGCTAGACCAGACCGGACCAGGGAGGCCTATGGCTACACCTTC,CSARPDRTREAYGYTF
TRBJ1-2,TRBV6-1,NA,NA,TGTGCCAGCAGACCACTGGCAGGAGGCTACACCTTC,CASRPLAGGYTF
TRBJ1-2,TRBV6-5,many,NA,TGTGCCAGCAGTTACTCAGTCCGGCCAGACAATTATGGCTACACCTTC,CASSYSVRPDNYGYTF
TRBJ2-5,TRBV29-1,once,NA,TGCAGCGTCCCCGGACTATCCCAAGAGACCCAGTACTTC,CSVPGLSQETQYF
TRBJ2-7,TRBV11-2,NA,NA,TGTGCCAGCAGCAGTGTACGAGGGAGTAGATCCTACGAGCAGTACTTC,CASSSVRGSRSYEQYF
TRBJ1-1,TRBV2,NA,NA,TGTGCCAGCACCCATTGGGCCGGAGAAGCTTTCTTT,CASTHWAGEAFF
TRBJ2-7,TRBV27,many,TRBD2,TGTGCCAGCAGTACTCTAGCGGGAGATACCTACGAGCAGTACTTC,CASSTLAGDTYEQYF
TRBJ2-7,TRBV11-2,many,TRBD2,TGTGCCAGCAGCCCGAGGACTAGCGGGAGCCCCGAGCAGTACTTC,CASSPRTSGSPEQYF
TRBJ2-5,TRBV30,many,TRBD1,TGTGCCTGGAGACGAGGACAGGACCAAGAGACCCAGTACTTC,CAWRRGQDQETQYF
TRBJ1-5,TRBV30,few,NA,TGTGCCTGGAGTGTACGTGGGGGCGGGGCTCAGCCCCAGCATTTT,CAWSVRGGGAQPQHF
TRBJ1-1,TRBV6-1,many,NA,TGTGCCAGCAGTGAAGATTGGTCAGGGGTCGCTTTCTTT,CASSEDWSGVAFF
TRBJ2-4,TRBV28,many,TRBD1,TGTGCCAGCAGATCCGGGACAGGGGGCATTATACAAAACATTCAGTACTTC,CASRSGTGGIIQNIQYF
TRBJ1-2,TRBV10-3,many,NA,TGTGCCATCAGTGACCCCGCAGGGACCTTACACTTC,CAISDPAGTLHF
TRBJ1-2,TRBV2,few,TRBD1,TGTGCCAGCAGTATGACGGGACAGCCAAACTATGGCTACACCTTC,CASSMTGQPNYGYTF